The rows below give T cell receptor beta chains drawn from one sample of a study of lymphopenia after photon versus proton radiotherapy. Profiling relied on immunoSEQ multiplex PCR, and the TCRdb table lists in-frame clones only, not all of them. The data show about 42,000 clones, over 80% seen once. The sample in question was peripheral blood, obtained from a patient treated with proton-based radiotherapy. Receptors originate from a woman in her 70s with pancreatic cancer. Both conserved end residues are part of each CDR3. A D gene is named only where the DNA matches it firmly. Clone size appears in some rows only: once, few, many, or a class for an expanded clone.

D: -
J: TRBJ1-6
size: -
V: TRBV6-4
DNA: TGTGCCAGCAGTGACTCTTCCGGTACCCCCCTCCACTTT
CDR3: CASSDSSGTPLHF

D: -
J: TRBJ2-3
size: once
V: TRBV7-2
DNA: TGTGCCAGCAGCCCACAGGGGGAGGGCCGGGATACGCAGTATTTT
CDR3: CASSPQGEGRDTQYF

D: -
J: TRBJ1-3
size: -
V: TRBV7-9
DNA: TGTGCCAGCACCTCTGGAAACACCATATATTTT
CDR3: CASTSGNTIYF

D: TRBD2
J: TRBJ2-7
size: -
V: TRBV30
DNA: TGTGCCTGGAGTGTACAGGGCGGGAGGAGCAACGAGCAGTACTTC
CDR3: CAWSVQGGRSNEQYF

D: -
J: TRBJ2-7
size: -
V: TRBV2
DNA: TGTGCCAGCAGGGGGGGCGAGCAGTACTTC
CDR3: CASRGGEQYF

D: -
J: TRBJ1-1
size: -
V: TRBV19
DNA: TGTGCCAGTAGTATCGGGGCTGGGTCCACTGAAGCTTTCTTT
CDR3: CASSIGAGSTEAFF

D: TRBD1
J: TRBJ2-7
size: -
V: TRBV6-1
DNA: TGTGCCAGCACCTCGGGACAGTTCTACGAGCAGTACTTC
CDR3: CASTSGQFYEQYF

D: -
J: TRBJ1-1
size: -
V: TRBV28
DNA: TGTGCCAGCAGTTTGTCCCTGAACACTGAAGCTTTCTTT
CDR3: CASSLSLNTEAFF

D: TRBD1
J: TRBJ2-2
size: -
V: TRBV28
DNA: TGTGCCAGCAGTTTAACCGGGACAGGGATGGCCCCCGGGGAGCTGTTTTTT
CDR3: CASSLTGTGMAPGELFF

D: -
J: TRBJ2-1
size: -
V: TRBV28
DNA: TGTGCCAGCAGTACCCACGTCCCACTCAGTGAGCAGTTCTTC
CDR3: CASSTHVPLSEQFF

D: TRBD1
J: TRBJ2-5
size: -
V: TRBV28
DNA: TGTGCCAGCAGTTTATCGAGGACAGGGGTGGAGGAGACCCAGTACTTC
CDR3: CASSLSRTGVEETQYF

D: -
J: TRBJ2-2
size: -
V: TRBV6-5
DNA: TGTGCCAGCAGTCGTCCCATCCTGGGCGGGGAGCTGTTTTTT
CDR3: CASSRPILGGELFF

D: -
J: TRBJ2-3
size: -
V: TRBV30
DNA: TGTGCCTGGAGTGCGGGAACTCTGTCTAGCACAGATACGCAGTATTTT
CDR3: CAWSAGTLSSTDTQYF

D: TRBD2
J: TRBJ2-7
size: -
V: TRBV9
DNA: TGTGCCAGCAGCGTTCACCCGGGGGAGGGGCTCTACGAGCAGTACTTC
CDR3: CASSVHPGEGLYEQYF

D: -
J: TRBJ2-7
size: -
V: TRBV13
DNA: TGTGCCAGCAGCATGCTGGGGAGTTACGAGCAGTACTTC
CDR3: CASSMLGSYEQYF

D: TRBD1
J: TRBJ1-2
size: -
V: TRBV6-1
DNA: TGTGCCAGCAGTGATATTGCGATCCGGGACAGGAGCTATGGCTACACCTTC
CDR3: CASSDIAIRDRSYGYTF

D: TRBD1
J: TRBJ2-1
size: -
V: TRBV18
DNA: TGTGCCAGCTCACCATTTGAAGGGACAGGGTCTTACAATGAGCAGTTCTTC
CDR3: CASSPFEGTGSYNEQFF

D: -
J: TRBJ1-1
size: -
V: TRBV5-6
DNA: TGTGCCAGCAGCTTGCGATCTGGGGGGTTACCCACTGAAGCTTTCTTT
CDR3: CASSLRSGGLPTEAFF

D: TRBD1
J: TRBJ2-2
size: -
V: TRBV5-4
DNA: TGTGCCAGCAGCTTTCAGGGACAGAGCACCGGGGAGCTGTTTTTT
CDR3: CASSFQGQSTGELFF

D: -
J: TRBJ2-2
size: medium-sized
V: TRBV19
DNA: TGTGCCAGTAGTACAAAAGATAGATTCACCGGGGAGCTGTTTTTT
CDR3: CASSTKDRFTGELFF

D: -
J: TRBJ1-3
size: -
V: TRBV9
DNA: TGTGCCAGCAGCGTCGGAGGGGGAAACACCATATATTTT
CDR3: CASSVGGGNTIYF

D: TRBD2
J: TRBJ2-1
size: -
V: TRBV19
DNA: TGTGCCAGTAGGGGGACTAGCGGGAGTCTCGATGAGCAGTTCTTC
CDR3: CASRGTSGSLDEQFF

D: -
J: TRBJ2-7
size: few
V: TRBV6-5
DNA: TGTGCCAGCAGAAGAGACGGGGGTAGCTCCTACGAGCAGTACTTC
CDR3: CASRRDGGSSYEQYF

D: -
J: TRBJ1-4
size: -
V: TRBV19
DNA: TGTGCCAGTACCCTCGTAGGACAGCGAAATGAAAAACTGTTTTTT
CDR3: CASTLVGQRNEKLFF

D: TRBD1
J: TRBJ2-5
size: -
V: TRBV27
DNA: TGTGCCAGCAGTTTATATGACCCCGGGACAGGGGAGGAGACCCAGTACTTC
CDR3: CASSLYDPGTGEETQYF

D: -
J: TRBJ2-1
size: -
V: TRBV7-2
DNA: TGTGCCAGCAGCTTACGTTTTTCCTACAATGAGCAGTTCTTC
CDR3: CASSLRFSYNEQFF

D: TRBD1
J: TRBJ1-4
size: -
V: TRBV19
DNA: TGTGCCAGTAGTATCCTCTCCGGGACAGGCAGTGAAAAACTGTTTTTT
CDR3: CASSILSGTGSEKLFF

D: TRBD1
J: TRBJ1-1
size: -
V: TRBV19
DNA: TGTGCCAGTAGTATAGGGGCCAGGGGGCTGGCGGGCACTGAAGCTTTCTTT
CDR3: CASSIGARGLAGTEAFF

D: TRBD2
J: TRBJ2-3
size: -
V: TRBV5-6
DNA: TGTGCCAGCAGGGAGGGAGGGGATACGCAGTATTTT
CDR3: CASREGGDTQYF

D: TRBD1
J: TRBJ2-1
size: few
V: TRBV28
DNA: TGTGCCAGCAGTACCCGGGACAGGCCCCCCTACAATGAGCAGTTCTTC
CDR3: CASSTRDRPPYNEQFF

D: TRBD1
J: TRBJ1-1
size: -
V: TRBV13
DNA: TGTGCCAGCAGCTTCACGGACAGGGTCACTGAAGCTTTCTTT
CDR3: CASSFTDRVTEAFF

D: -
J: TRBJ1-6
size: -
V: TRBV18
DNA: TGTGCCAGCTCACCACAAGAGGGTGACTCACCCCTCCACTTT
CDR3: CASSPQEGDSPLHF

D: TRBD1
J: TRBJ2-2
size: few
V: TRBV5-6
DNA: TGTGCCAGCAGCTTCAAGACAGGGGTGGTTTCAGGGTCCGGGGAGCTGTTTTTT
CDR3: CASSFKTGVVSGSGELFF

D: -
J: TRBJ1-2
size: -
V: TRBV25-1
DNA: TGTGCCAGCAGTGATAACACAGGGCCAAACTATGGCTACACCTTC
CDR3: CASSDNTGPNYGYTF

D: -
J: TRBJ1-2
size: few
V: TRBV19
DNA: TGTGCCAGTAGCCCCGACGTGGGGTTAGTGAACCCCTATGGCTACACCTTC
CDR3: CASSPDVGLVNPYGYTF

D: -
J: TRBJ2-7
size: -
V: TRBV5-4
DNA: TGTGCCAGCAGCCCTGACGTAGGGAGTGCGGGCTACGAGCAGTACTTC
CDR3: CASSPDVGSAGYEQYF

D: -
J: TRBJ1-1
size: -
V: TRBV14
DNA: TGTGCCAGCAGCCCCGGGGGTACCGGGCCAATGAACACTGAAGCTTTCTTT
CDR3: CASSPGGTGPMNTEAFF

D: -
J: TRBJ2-1
size: -
V: TRBV4-1
DNA: TGCGCCAGCAGCCAATTTGGCGGTTACAATGAGCAGTTCTTC
CDR3: CASSQFGGYNEQFF

D: TRBD1
J: TRBJ2-3
size: -
V: TRBV4-1
DNA: TGCGCCAGCAGCCAAGTAATCGTCAGGGGGCTGGATACGCAGTATTTT
CDR3: CASSQVIVRGLDTQYF

D: TRBD1
J: TRBJ2-3
size: -
V: TRBV28
DNA: TGTGCCAGCAGTTTCACCGCGACAGGGGCCAGAGGTACGCAGTATTTT
CDR3: CASSFTATGARGTQYF